This T cell receptor (beta chain) appears in the sequencing data of a study of identical twins. The donors were all healthy and Caucasian. This clonotype was recorded a few times. The antigen is unknown. Whole-study results and caveats: Analyses of zero insertions could, in part, be confounded by invariant MAIT and iNKT cells. The models systematically underestimated how much out-of-frame TCR alpha was shared in monozygotic twins.

V lost 2 bases to trimming and J lost 8 bases, with 9 bases between them. The CDR3 length is 13 residues. Germline V gene sequence: CDR1 SGHDN, CDR2 FVKESK. Unique molecular identifiers were present on cDNA, and template switching added a universal primer site. TCRdb analysed the 5' RACE reads with MiXCR anew, one entry per CDR3 protein. The sample shows 1.5 million to 2 million distinct CDR3 sequences, around 29% of them seen only once. The sequence was collected from a newborn girl in good health. Source material: cord blood. The gene calls are TRBV14 and TRBJ1-4; D gene ambiguous. This CDR3 reads CASSQPGIEKLFF. CDR3 bases: TGTGCCAGCAGCCAACCAGGAATCGAAAAACTGTTTTTT.